These 20 T cell receptor beta chains share one sample of origin, sequenced in a study of regulatory T cells in long-lasting Graves disease. Time point given: newly diagnosed GD, antithyroid drugs for less than 3 months. The TCR library was made from RNA that had been extracted from PBMCs in TRIzol. According to the study, TCR beta libraries were built with iRepertoire HTBI primers and CDR3-region Arm-PCR. TCRdb independently ran MiXCR on the multiplex PCR reads; one entry per CDR3 protein. Of around 460,000 distinct CDR3 sequences in the sample, 14% are singletons; the top ten hold about a sixth. The sample also formed part of further work on T cells in Graves' hyperthyroidism and ophthalmopathy.

The material sequenced was peripheral blood mononuclear cells (PBMCs), taken at new diagnosis, from a patient treated with antithyroid drugs. The receptors derive from a woman aged 50 to 60 with Graves disease.

This sequence joins TRBV30 and TRBJ1-2; the D is unclear. V was pared by 0 bases and J by 0 bases, with 17 bases between. The germline CDR1 and CDR2 sequences are GTSNPN and SVGIG (reference sequence). CDR3 length: 17 amino acids. The CDR3 region is CAWSVPTQWYTNYGYTF. The CDR3 DNA is TGTGCCTGGAGTGTACCCACCCAGTGGTATACTAACTATGGCTACACCTTC.

In this sample, this clonotype turned up a few times. The genes are TRBV19 and TRBJ2-1, with D possibly matching TRBD2 (6 bases). The germline gives CDR1 LNHDA, CDR2 SQIVND (reference sequence). V shed 5 bases and J shed 3 bases, with 11 bases lying between them. This CDR3 is 14 amino acids long. This chain's CDR3 is CASSPGGLYNEQFF. CDR3 DNA sequence: TGTGCCAGTAGTCCTGGGGGACTCTACAATGAGCAGTTCTTC.

This clonotype was counted at least ten times. The chain couples TRBV3-1 to TRBJ1-2, with TRBD1 identical over 7 bases. Germline V gives CDR1 LGHDT, CDR2 YNNKEL (reference sequence). V was clipped by 5 bases and J by 3 bases; unmatched bases: 6. The CDR3 contains 14 residues. For the CDR3, the DNA is TGTGCCAGCAGCGAACAGGGGTCCCACTATGGCTACACCTTC. It yields the protein CASSEQGSHYGYTF.

This rearrangement joins TRBV4-1 to TRBJ2-7, with D perhaps TRBD1 (6 bases). Deletions cut 4 bases from V and 3 bases from J, with 16 bases between. This CDR3 is 15 amino acids long. CDR1 is MGHRA and CDR2 is YSYEKL in the germline V gene. CDR3 protein: CASSRQIDRFYEQYF. The CDR3 nucleotides are TGCGCCAGCAGCCGCCAAATCGACAGGTTCTACGAGCAGTACTTC.

This clonotype showed up just a few times. CDR3 in amino acids: CASNNKGFQETQYF. CDR3 bases: TGTGCCAGCAACAACAAAGGGTTTCAAGAGACCCAGTACTTC. The rearrangement uses TRBV6-2 or TRBV6-3 and TRBJ2-5; D unclear. V dropped 7 bases and J dropped 2 bases, with 14 bases sitting between them. The length of the CDR3 is 14 residues. Germline CDR1 MNHEY, CDR2 SVGEGT.

This sequence joins TRBV7-6 and TRBJ2-1; 7 bases align to TRBD2. The V gene end was trimmed by 0 bases and the J gene end by 0 bases; junction bases not matched to a gene: 8. CDR1 is SGHVS, CDR2 FNYEAQ, per germline. CDR3 length: 18 amino acids. For the CDR3, the DNA is TGTGCCAGCAGCTTAGCGGGGCTAGCGGATAGCTCCTACAATGAGCAGTTCTTC. Its protein product is CASSLAGLADSSYNEQFF.

This chain connects TRBV2 to TRBJ2-7; no definite D call. The CDR3 extends over 12 amino acids. The V gene lost 6 bases and the J gene lost 0 bases, with 6 bases spanning the gap. Looked up from germline, CDR1 is SNHLY and CDR2 is FYNNEI. In DNA form, the CDR3 reads TGTGCCAGCAGGATCAGCTCCTACGAGCAGTACTTC. As protein: CASRISSYEQYF.

Ten or more counts support this clonotype. This sequence joins TRBV20-1 and TRBJ2-1, with D maybe TRBD2 (6 bases). CDR1 and CDR2 (germline): DFQATT, SNEGSKA (reference sequence). V was shortened by 6 bases and J by 3 bases, with 15 bases between the two germline ends. The CDR3 extends over 14 amino acids. This CDR3 is CSAVADYNYNEQFF. As DNA, the CDR3 is TGCAGTGCCGTAGCGGATTACAACTACAATGAGCAGTTCTTC.

This chain links TRBV27 with TRBJ2-1, with D unclear. V was cut by 3 bases and J by 0 bases, with 15 bases left in between. Germline V gene sequence: CDR1 MNHEY, CDR2 SMNVEV (reference sequence). The length of the CDR3 is 17 residues. DNA for the CDR3: TGTGCCAGCAGTTTCCTCCAACTAAGCGACTCCTACAATGAGCAGTTCTTC. Translation: CASSFLQLSDSYNEQFF.

Many counts were recorded for this clonotype. V and J are TRBV13 and TRBJ2-2, with TRBD1 matching 8 bases. V shed 6 bases, J shed 2 bases, and the junction held 5 bases outside the gene matches. Germline loops: CDR1 PRHDT, CDR2 FYEKMQ (reference sequence). This CDR3 is 15 amino acids long. CDR3 coding DNA: TGTGCCAGCAGAACCGGGACAGGTAACACCGGGGAGCTGTTTTTT. Its translation is CASRTGTGNTGELFF.

The J gene is TRBJ2-3, the V gene TRBV5-4, with D perhaps TRBD2 (6 bases). With 3 bases removed from V and 1 base from J, the gap between germline ends came to 12 bases. The CDR3 extends over 15 amino acids. Germline V gene lookup returns CDR1 SGHNT and CDR2 YYREEE (reference sequence). CDR3 region: CASSWTGGGTDTQYF. Written as DNA, the CDR3 is TGTGCCAGCAGCTGGACCGGGGGTGGCACAGATACGCAGTATTTT.

At least ten counts were recorded for this clonotype. The gene calls are TRBV30 and TRBJ1-1; D gene ambiguous. V gave up 0 bases and J gave up 1 base, with 9 bases separating them. The CDR3 consists of 14 residues. Germline V lookup: CDR1 GTSNPN, CDR2 SVGIG (reference sequence). The chain's CDR3 is CAWSVGPANTEAFF. The CDR3 region has the DNA TGTGCCTGGAGTGTAGGCCCGGCGAACACTGAAGCTTTCTTT.

This chain joins TRBV19 and TRBJ2-3, with 8 nucleotides matching TRBD2. From germline, CDR1 is LNHDA and CDR2 SQIVND (reference sequence). J was trimmed by 4 bases and V by 10 bases; bases with no gene match: 7. The length of the CDR3 is 13 residues. The CDR3 reads CATSGRSADTQYF. CDR3 DNA sequence: TGTGCCACCAGCGGGAGATCGGCAGATACGCAGTATTTT.

This clonotype came up many times. The chain carries TRBV6-1 and TRBJ1-1, with D perhaps matching TRBD1 (5 bases). CDR3 length: 13 residues. The germline gives CDR1 MNHNS, CDR2 SASEGT. Between the trimmed V and J ends, which lost 1 base and 5 bases, there was a span of 8 bases. This CDR3 is CASSEDRGTEAFF. CDR3 DNA sequence: TGTGCCAGCAGTGAAGATAGGGGAACTGAAGCTTTCTTT.

J is TRBJ2-1 and V is TRBV6-9; D gene unclear. The CDR3 contains 13 residues. Germline CDR1 reads MNHGY; CDR2 reads SVAAGI. V was pared by 3 bases and J by 8 bases, with 11 bases between. Here the CDR3 DNA reads TGTGCCAGCAGTTACCCGGGTAAGGATGAGCAGTTCTTC. Its protein is CASSYPGKDEQFF.

This clonotype was seen ten or more times. This chain joins TRBV10-3 and TRBJ2-7; TRBD1 matches 8 bases. The germline V gene has CDR1 ENHRY and CDR2 SYGVKD. The V segment lost 6 bases and the J segment 4 bases; nucleotides outside the gene matches: 8. The CDR3 has 14 amino acids. The CDR3 bases are TGTGCCATCAGAGGACAGGGAGAGCCTTACGAGCAGTACTTC. This gives the protein CAIRGQGEPYEQYF.

This clonotype was detected ten times or more. This sequence joins TRBV12-3 or TRBV12-4 and TRBJ1-1, with D uncertain. The V gene lost 4 bases and the J gene lost 4 bases, with 16 bases spanning the gap. CDR3 length: 15 residues. CDR3 DNA sequence: TGTGCCAGCAGTTCCGAGTTGGGCCTCTTCACTGAAGCTTTCTTT. The encoded protein is CASSSELGLFTEAFF.

In its sample, this clonotype was seen a few times. The V and J genes are TRBV9 and TRBJ2-1; 7 bases match TRBD2. CDR1 SGDLS and CDR2 YYNGEE come from the germline V gene. The CDR3 covers 16 residues. J was trimmed by 7 bases and V by 3 bases; bases with no gene match: 13. The CDR3 bases are TGTGCCAGCAGCGCGGGTGGCGGGAGTATATCAAATGAGCAGTTCTTC. This sequence encodes CASSAGGGSISNEQFF. Full variable domain (missing parts from reference TRBV9 and TRBJ2-1): DSGVTQTPKHLITATGQRVTLRCSPRSGDLSVYWYQQSLDQGLQFLIQYYNGEERAKGNILERFSAQQFPDLHSELNLSSLELGDSALYFCASSAGGGSISNEQFFGPGTRLTVL.

This clonotype was counted many times. The chain is built from TRBV5-5 and TRBJ2-7; possible D gene TRBD2, 6 bases. Germline V CDR1 and CDR2: SGHKS, YYEKEE (reference sequence). The CDR3 covers 14 residues. V dropped 0 bases and J dropped 3 bases, with 10 bases sitting between them. CDR3 in amino acids: CASSLGGAHYEQYF. The CDR3 DNA reads TGTGCCAGCAGCTTGGGCGGGGCCCACTACGAGCAGTACTTC.

This clonotype was counted a few times. This chain joins TRBV5-1 and TRBJ2-3; D is uncertain. V lost 2 bases and J 0 bases, leaving 10 bases between the germline ends. Germline lookup yields CDR1 SGHRS and CDR2 YFSETQ. The CDR3 is 15 residues long. This CDR3 is CASSFNGQSTDTQYF. The CDR3 coding sequence is TGCGCCAGCAGCTTTAACGGGCAGAGCACAGATACGCAGTATTTT.